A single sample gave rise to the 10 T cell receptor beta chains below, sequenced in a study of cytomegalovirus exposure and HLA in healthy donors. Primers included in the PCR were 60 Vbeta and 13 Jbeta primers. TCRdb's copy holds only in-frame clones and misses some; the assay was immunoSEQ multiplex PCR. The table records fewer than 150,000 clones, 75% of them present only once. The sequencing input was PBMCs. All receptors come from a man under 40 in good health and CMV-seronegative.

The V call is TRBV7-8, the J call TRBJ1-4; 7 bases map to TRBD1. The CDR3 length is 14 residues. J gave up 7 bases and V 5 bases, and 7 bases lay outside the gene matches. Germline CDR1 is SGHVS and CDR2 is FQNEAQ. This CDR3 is CASSLRGRFEKLFF. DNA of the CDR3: TGTGCCAGCAGCCTAAGGGGGCGGTTTGAAAAACTGTTTTTT.

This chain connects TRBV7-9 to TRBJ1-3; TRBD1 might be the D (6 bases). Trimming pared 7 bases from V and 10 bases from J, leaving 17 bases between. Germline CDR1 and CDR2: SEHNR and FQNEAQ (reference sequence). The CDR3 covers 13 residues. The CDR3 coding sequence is TGTGCCAGCACCCCATCCCGGGACATAACCATATATTTT. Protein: CASTPSRDITIYF.

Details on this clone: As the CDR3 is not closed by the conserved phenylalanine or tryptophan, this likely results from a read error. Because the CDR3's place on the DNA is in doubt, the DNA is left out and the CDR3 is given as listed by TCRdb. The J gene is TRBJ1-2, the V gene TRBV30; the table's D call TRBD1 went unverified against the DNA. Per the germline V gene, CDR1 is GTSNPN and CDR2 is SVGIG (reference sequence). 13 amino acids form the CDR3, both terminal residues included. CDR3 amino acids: CAWSWTGSFGYTV.

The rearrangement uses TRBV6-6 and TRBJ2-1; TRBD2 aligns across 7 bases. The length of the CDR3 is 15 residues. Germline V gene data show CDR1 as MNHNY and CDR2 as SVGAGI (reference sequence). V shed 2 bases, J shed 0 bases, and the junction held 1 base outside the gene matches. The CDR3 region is CASSYGGSSYNEQFF. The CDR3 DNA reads TGTGCCAGCAGTTACGGCGGGAGCTCCTACAATGAGCAGTTCTTC.

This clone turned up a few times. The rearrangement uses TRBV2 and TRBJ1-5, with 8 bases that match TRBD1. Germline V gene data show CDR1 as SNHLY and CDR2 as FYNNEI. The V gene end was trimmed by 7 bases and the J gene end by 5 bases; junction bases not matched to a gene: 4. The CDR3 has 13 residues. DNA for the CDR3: TGTGCCAGCAACCCGGACAGGGATCAGCCCCAGCATTTT. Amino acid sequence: CASNPDRDQPQHF.

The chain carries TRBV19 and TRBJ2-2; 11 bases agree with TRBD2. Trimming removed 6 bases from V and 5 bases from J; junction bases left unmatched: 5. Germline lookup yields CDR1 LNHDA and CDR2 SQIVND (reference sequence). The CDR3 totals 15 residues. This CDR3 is CASSLGTSGTGELFF. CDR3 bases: TGTGCCAGTAGCCTGGGGACTAGCGGTACCGGGGAGCTGTTTTTT. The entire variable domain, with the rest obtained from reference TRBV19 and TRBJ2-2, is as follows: DGGITQSPKYLFRKEGQNVTLSCEQNLNHDAMYWYRQDPGQGLRLIYYSQIVNDFQKGDIAEGYSVSREKKESFPLTVTSAQKNPTAFYLCASSLGTSGTGELFFGEGSRLTVL.

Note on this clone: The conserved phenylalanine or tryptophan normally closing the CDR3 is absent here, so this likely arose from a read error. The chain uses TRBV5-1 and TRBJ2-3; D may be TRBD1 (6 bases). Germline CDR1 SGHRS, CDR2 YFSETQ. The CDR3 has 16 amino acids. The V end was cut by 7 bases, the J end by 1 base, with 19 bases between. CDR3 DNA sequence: TGCGCCAGCTCCACCGGACAGAACATCGGCACAGATACGCAGTATGTT. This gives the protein CASSTGQNIGTDTQYV.

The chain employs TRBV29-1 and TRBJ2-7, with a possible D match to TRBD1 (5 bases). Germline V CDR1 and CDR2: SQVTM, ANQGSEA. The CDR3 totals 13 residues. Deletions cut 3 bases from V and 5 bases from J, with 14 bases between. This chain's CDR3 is CSVDRAGMNEQYF. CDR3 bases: TGCAGCGTTGACCGGGCAGGGATGAACGAGCAGTACTTC.

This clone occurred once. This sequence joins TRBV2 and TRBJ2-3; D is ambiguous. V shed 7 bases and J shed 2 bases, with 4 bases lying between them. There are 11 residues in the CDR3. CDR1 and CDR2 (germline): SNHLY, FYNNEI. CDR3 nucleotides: TGTGCCAGCAAGCTCACAGATACGCAGTATTTT. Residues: CASKLTDTQYF.

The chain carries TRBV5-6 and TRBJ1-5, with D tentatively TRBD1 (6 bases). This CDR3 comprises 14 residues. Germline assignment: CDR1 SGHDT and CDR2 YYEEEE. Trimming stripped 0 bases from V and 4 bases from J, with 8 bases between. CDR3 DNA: TGTGCCAGCAGCTTGGGGACAGCAAATCAGCCCCAGCATTTT. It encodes CASSLGTANQPQHF. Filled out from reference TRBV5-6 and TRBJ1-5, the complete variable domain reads DAGVTQSPTHLIKTRGQQVTLRCSPKSGHDTVSWYQQALGQGPQFIFQYYEEEERQRGNFPDRFSGHQFPNYSSELNVNALLLGDSALYLCASSLGTANQPQHFGDGTRLSIL.